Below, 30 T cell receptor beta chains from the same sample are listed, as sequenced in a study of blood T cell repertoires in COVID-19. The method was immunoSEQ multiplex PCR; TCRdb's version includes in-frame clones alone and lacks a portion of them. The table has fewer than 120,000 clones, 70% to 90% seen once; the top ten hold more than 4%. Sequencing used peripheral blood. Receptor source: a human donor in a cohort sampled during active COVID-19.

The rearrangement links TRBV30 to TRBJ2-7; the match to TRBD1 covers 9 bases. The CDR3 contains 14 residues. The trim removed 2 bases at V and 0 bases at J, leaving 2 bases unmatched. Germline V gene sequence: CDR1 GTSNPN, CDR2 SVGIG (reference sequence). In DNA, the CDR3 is TGTGCCTGGAGTCCGGGACAGGGCTCCTACGAGCAGTACTTC. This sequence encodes CAWSPGQGSYEQYF.

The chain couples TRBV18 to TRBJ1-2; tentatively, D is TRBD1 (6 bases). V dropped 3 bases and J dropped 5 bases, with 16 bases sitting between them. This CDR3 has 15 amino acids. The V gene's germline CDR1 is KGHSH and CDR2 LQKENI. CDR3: CASSPPGQTTYGYTF. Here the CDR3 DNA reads TGTGCCAGCTCACCCCCGGGACAAACTACTTATGGCTACACCTTC. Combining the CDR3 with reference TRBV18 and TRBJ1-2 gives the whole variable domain NAGVMQNPRHLVRRRGQEARLRCSPMKGHSHVYWYRQLPEEGLKFMVYLQKENIIDESGMPKERFSAEFPKEGPSILRIQQVVRGDSAAYFCASSPPGQTTYGYTFGSGTRLTVV.

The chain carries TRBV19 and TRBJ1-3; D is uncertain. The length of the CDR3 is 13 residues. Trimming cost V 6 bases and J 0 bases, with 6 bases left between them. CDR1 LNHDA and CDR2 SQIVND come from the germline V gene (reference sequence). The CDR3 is CASRPSSGNTIYF. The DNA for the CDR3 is TGTGCCAGTAGACCGAGCTCTGGAAACACCATATATTTT.

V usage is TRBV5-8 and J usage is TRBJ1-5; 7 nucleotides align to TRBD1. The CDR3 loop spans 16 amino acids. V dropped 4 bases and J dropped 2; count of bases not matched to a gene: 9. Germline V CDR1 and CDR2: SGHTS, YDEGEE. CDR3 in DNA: TGTGCCAGCAGCAGAAAAGGGACAGATGGCAATCAGCCCCAGCATTTT. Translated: CASSRKGTDGNQPQHF.

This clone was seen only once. The CDR3 region is CASSQVTDRGIRGMNTEAFF. The CDR3 nucleotides are TGTGCCAGCAGCCAAGTAACGGACAGGGGCATCAGGGGGATGAACACTGAAGCTTTCTTT. V usage is TRBV14 and J usage is TRBJ1-1, with 9 bases matching TRBD1. The germline V gene has CDR1 SGHDN and CDR2 FVKESK. This CDR3 spans 20 amino acids. The trim removed 1 base at V and 0 bases at J, leaving 15 bases unmatched.

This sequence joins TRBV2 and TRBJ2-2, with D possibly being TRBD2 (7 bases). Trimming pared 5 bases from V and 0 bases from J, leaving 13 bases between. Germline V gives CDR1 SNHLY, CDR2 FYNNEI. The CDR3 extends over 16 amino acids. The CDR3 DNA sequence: TGTGCCAGCAGTCTGAGGGGGGGTCCGAACACCGGGGAGCTGTTTTTT. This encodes CASSLRGGPNTGELFF.

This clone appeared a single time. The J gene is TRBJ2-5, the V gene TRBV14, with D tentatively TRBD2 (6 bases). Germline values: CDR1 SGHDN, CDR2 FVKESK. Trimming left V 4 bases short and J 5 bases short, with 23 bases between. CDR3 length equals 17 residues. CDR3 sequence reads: CASSPPPPWMEGETQYF. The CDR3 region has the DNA TGTGCCAGCAGCCCCCCCCCTCCGTGGATGGAGGGTGAGACCCAGTACTTC. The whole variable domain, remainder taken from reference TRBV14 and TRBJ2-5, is EAGVTQFPSHSVIEKGQTVTLRCDPISGHDNLYWYRRVMGKEIKFLLHFVKESKQDESGMPNNRFLAERTGGTYSTLKVQPAELEDSGVYFCASSPPPPWMEGETQYFGPGTRLLVL.

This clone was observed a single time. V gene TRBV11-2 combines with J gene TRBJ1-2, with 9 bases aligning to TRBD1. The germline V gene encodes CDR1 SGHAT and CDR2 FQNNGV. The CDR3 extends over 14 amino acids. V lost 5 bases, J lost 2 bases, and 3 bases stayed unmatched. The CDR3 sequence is CASSQGTGNYGYTF. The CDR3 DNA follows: TGTGCCAGCAGCCAAGGGACAGGGAACTATGGCTACACCTTC.

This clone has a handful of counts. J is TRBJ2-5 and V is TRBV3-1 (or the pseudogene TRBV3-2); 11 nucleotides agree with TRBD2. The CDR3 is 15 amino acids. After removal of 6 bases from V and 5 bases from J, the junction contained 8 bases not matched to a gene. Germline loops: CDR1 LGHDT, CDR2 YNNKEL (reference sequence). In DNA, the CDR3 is TGTGCCAGCAGGTCTAGCGGGAGGAGAGTGGAGACCCAGTACTTC. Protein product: CASRSSGRRVETQYF.

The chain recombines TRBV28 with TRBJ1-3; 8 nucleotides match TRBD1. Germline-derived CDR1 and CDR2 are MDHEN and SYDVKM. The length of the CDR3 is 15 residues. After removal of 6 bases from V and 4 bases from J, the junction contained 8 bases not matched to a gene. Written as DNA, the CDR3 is TGTGCCAGCAGCGCCCCAGGGGGCGGAGGAAACACCATATATTTT. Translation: CASSAPGGGGNTIYF.

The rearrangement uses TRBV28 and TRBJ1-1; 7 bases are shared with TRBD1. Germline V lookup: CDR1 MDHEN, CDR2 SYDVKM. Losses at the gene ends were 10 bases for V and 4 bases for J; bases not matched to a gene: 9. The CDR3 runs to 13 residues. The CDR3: CATKTGQLTEAFF. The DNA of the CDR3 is TGTGCCACCAAGACGGGACAGCTCACTGAAGCTTTCTTT.

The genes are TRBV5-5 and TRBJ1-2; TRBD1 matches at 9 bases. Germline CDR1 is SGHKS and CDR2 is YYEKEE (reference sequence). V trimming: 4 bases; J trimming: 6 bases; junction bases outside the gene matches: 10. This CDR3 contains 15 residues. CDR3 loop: CASSLQGAGINGYTF. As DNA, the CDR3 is TGTGCCAGCAGCCTACAGGGGGCTGGGATTAATGGCTACACCTTC. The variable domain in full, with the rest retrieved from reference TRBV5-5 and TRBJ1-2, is DAGVTQSPTHLIKTRGQQVTLRCSPISGHKSVSWYQQVLGQGPQFIFQYYEKEERGRGNFPDRFSARQFPNYSSELNVNALLLGDSALYLCASSLQGAGINGYTFGSGTRLTVV.

This chain's CDR3 is CASSYSNRFQNTEAFF. The CDR3 nucleotides read TGTGCCAGCAGTTACTCGAATAGATTTCAGAACACTGAAGCTTTCTTT. The chain carries TRBV6-2 or TRBV6-3 and TRBJ1-1; D remains ambiguous. V was pared by 0 bases and J by 1 base, with 12 bases between. Per germline, CDR1 MNHEY and CDR2 SVGEGT. The CDR3 length is 16 residues.

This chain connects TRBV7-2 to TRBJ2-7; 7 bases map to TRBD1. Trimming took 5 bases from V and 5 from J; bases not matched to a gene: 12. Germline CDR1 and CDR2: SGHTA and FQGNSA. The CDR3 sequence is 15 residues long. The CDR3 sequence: CASSVRRDRPHEQYF. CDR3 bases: TGTGCCAGCAGCGTACGCCGGGACAGACCCCACGAGCAGTACTTC.

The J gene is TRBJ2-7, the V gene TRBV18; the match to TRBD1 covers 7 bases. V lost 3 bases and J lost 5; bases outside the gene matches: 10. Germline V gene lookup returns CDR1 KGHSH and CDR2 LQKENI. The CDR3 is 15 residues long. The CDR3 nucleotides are TGTGCCAGCTCACCCGTCCAGGCCGGACAGGACGAGCAGTACTTC. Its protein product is CASSPVQAGQDEQYF.

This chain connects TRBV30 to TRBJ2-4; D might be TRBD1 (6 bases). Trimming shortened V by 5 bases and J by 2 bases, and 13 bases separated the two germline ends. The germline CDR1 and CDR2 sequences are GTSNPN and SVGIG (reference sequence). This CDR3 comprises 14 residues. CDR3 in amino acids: CAWSRGGTKNIQYF. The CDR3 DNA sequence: TGTGCCTGGTCCCGAGGGGGTACCAAAAACATTCAGTACTTC.

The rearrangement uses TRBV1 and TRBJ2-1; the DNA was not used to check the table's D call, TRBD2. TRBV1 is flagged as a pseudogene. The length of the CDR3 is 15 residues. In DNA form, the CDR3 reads TGCACCAGCATCTTCTTGAGCGGCCCCTACAATGAGCAGTTCTTC. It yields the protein CTSIFLSGPYNEQFF.

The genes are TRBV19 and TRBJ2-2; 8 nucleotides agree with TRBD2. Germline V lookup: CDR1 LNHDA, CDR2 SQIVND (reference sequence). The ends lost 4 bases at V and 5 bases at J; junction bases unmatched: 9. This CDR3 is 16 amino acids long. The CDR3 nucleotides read TGTGCCAGTAGTAAACTGGGGACTAGGTTGACCGGGGAGCTGTTTTTT. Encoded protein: CASSKLGTRLTGELFF. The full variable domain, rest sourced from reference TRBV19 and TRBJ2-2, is DGGITQSPKYLFRKEGQNVTLSCEQNLNHDAMYWYRQDPGQGLRLIYYSQIVNDFQKGDIAEGYSVSREKKESFPLTVTSAQKNPTAFYLCASSKLGTRLTGELFFGEGSRLTVL.

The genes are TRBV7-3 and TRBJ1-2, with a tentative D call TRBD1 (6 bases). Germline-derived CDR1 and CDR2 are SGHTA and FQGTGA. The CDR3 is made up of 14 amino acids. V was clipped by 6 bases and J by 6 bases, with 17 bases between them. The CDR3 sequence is CASSPGGPSDGYTF. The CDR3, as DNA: TGTGCCAGCAGTCCGGGGGGGCCATCCGATGGCTACACCTTC.

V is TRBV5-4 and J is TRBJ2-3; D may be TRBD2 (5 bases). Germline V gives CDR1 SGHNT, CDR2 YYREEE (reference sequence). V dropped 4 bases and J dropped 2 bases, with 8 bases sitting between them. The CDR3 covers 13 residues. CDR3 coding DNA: TGTGCCAGCAGCATCCGGGACACAGATACGCAGTATTTT. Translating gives CASSIRDTDTQYF.

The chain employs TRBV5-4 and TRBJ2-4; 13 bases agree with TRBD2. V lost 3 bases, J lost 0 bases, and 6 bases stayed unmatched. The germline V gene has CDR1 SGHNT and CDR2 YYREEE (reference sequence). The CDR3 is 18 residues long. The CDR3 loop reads CASSSGTSGTGAKNIQYF. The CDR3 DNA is TGTGCCAGCAGCTCTGGGACTAGCGGGACCGGAGCCAAAAACATTCAGTACTTC.

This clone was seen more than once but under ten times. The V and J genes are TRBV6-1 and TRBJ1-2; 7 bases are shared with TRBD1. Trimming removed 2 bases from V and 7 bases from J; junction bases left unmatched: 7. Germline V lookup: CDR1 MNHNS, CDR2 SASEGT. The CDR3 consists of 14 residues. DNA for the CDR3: TGTGCCAGCAGTGAAAAGGGGGCTTTGTTTGGCTACACCTTC. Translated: CASSEKGALFGYTF.

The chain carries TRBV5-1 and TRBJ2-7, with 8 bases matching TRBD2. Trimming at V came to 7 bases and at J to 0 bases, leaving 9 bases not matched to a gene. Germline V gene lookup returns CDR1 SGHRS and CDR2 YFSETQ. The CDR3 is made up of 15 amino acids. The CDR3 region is CASSPIAGGSYEQYF. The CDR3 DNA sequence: TGCGCCAGCTCTCCCATCGCGGGGGGCTCCTACGAGCAGTACTTC. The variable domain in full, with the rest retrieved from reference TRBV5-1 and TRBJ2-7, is KAGVTQTPRYLIKTRGQQVTLSCSPISGHRSVSWYQQTPGQGLQFLFEYFSETQRNKGNFPGRFSGRQFSNSRSEMNVSTLELGDSALYLCASSPIAGGSYEQYFGPGTRLTVT.

CDR3: CAITGTAPNYGYTF. As DNA, the CDR3 is TGTGCCATCACCGGGACAGCCCCTAACTATGGCTACACCTTC. This chain uses TRBV10-3 with TRBJ1-2, with 7 bases identical to TRBD1. After removal of 7 bases from V and 0 bases from J, the junction contained 5 bases not matched to a gene. The CDR3 sequence is 14 residues long. Per germline, CDR1 ENHRY and CDR2 SYGVKD.

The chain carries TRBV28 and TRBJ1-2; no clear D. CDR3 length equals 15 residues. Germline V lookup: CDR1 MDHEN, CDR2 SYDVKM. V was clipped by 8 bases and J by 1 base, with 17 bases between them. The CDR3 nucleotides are TGTGCCAGCGGCCGAGGGCTCCTAATTAACTATGGCTACACCTTC. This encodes CASGRGLLINYGYTF.

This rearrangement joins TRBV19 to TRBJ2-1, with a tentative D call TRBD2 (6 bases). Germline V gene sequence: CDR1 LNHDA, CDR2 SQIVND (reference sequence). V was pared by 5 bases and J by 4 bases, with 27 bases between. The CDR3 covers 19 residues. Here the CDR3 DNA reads TGTGCCAGTAGTCAGGGAATGGGTCTACCCCGGGGGTTTTACAATGAGCAGTTCTTC. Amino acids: CASSQGMGLPRGFYNEQFF.

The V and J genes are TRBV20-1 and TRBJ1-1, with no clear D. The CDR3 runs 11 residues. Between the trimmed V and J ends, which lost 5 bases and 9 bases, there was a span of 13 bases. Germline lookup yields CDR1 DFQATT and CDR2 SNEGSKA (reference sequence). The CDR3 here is CSAPSQRQAFF. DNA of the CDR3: TGCAGTGCTCCCTCTCAGAGGCAAGCTTTCTTT.

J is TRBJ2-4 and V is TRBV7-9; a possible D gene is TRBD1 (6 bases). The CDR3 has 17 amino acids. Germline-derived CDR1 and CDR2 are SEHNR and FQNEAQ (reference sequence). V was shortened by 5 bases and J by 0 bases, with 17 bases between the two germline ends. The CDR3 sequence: CASSRRDTQVAKNIQYF. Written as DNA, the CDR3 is TGTGCCAGCAGCCGACGGGACACCCAGGTAGCCAAAAACATTCAGTACTTC.

The DNA of the CDR3 is TGCGCCAGCAGCATCGGGCAGGGCTACAATGAGCAGTTCTTC. Its protein is CASSIGQGYNEQFF. V is TRBV5-1 and J is TRBJ2-1, with a weak D call TRBD1 (5 bases). Trimming took off 4 bases at V and 3 bases at J, with 11 bases between the two ends. The CDR3 totals 14 residues. The V gene's germline CDR1 is SGHRS and CDR2 YFSETQ.

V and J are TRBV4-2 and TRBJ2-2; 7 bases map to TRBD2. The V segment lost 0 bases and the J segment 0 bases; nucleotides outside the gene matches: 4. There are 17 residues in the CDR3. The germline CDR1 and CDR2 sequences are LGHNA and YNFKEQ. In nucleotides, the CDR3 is TGTGCCAGCAGCCAAGAGGGAGGGACCGCGAACACCGGGGAGCTGTTTTTT. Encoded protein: CASSQEGGTANTGELFF.